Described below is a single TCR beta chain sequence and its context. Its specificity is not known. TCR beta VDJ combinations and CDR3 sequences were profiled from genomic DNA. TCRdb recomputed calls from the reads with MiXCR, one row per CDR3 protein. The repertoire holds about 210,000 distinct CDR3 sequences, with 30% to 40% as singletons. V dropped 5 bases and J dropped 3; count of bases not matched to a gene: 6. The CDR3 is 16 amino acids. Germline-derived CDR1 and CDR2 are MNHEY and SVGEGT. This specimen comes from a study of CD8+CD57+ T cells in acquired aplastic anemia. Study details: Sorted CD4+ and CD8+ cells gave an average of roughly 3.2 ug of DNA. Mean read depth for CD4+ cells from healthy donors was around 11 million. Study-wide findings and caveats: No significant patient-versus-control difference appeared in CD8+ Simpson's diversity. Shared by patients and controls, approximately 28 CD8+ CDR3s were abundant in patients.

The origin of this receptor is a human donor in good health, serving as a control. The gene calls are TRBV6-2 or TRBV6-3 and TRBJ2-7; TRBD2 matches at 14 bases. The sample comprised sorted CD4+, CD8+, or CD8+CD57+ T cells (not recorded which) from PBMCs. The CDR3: CASSRGLAGVDYEQYF. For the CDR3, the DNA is TGTGCCAGCAGTCGGGGACTAGCGGGAGTGGACTACGAGCAGTACTTC.